The clone carrying this TCR beta chain was counted once. Deep-level running was used for the assay. The data were produced by immunoSEQ multiplex PCR, yet TCRdb's version contains in-frame clones alone and is incomplete. This sample has over 400,000 clones, with around 96% found just once. The source of the sample is a study of shared clonotypes between healthy human individuals. The wider study: Sampling drew on donors who were a couple of women and a few men aged 18 to 49.

There are 13 residues in the CDR3. The ends were cut back, 2 bases at V and 4 bases at J, with 6 bases in the middle. Germline V lookup: CDR1 SGHTA, CDR2 FQGTGA. Sequenced material: naive CD4+ T cells sorted from blood. The subset: CD45RA+ positively selected. This chain connects TRBV7-3 to TRBJ1-5; D unclear. The source is a woman under 40 in good health. The CDR3 DNA sequence: TGTGCCAGCAGCTTAGAGGAGAATCAGCCCCAGCATTTT. Translating it yields CASSLEENQPQHF.